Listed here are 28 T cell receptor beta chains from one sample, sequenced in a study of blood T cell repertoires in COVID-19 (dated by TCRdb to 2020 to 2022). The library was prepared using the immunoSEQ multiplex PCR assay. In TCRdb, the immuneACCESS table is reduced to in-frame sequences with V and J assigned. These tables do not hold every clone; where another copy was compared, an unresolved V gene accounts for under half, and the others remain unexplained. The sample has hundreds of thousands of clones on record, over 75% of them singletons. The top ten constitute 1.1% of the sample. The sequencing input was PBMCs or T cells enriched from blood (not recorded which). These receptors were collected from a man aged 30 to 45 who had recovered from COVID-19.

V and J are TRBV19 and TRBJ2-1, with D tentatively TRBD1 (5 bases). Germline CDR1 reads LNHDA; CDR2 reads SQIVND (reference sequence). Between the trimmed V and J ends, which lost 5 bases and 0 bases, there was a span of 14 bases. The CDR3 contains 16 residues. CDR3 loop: CASSAYRPLSYNEQFF. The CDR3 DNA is TGTGCCAGTAGTGCCTACAGGCCCCTCTCCTACAATGAGCAGTTCTTC.

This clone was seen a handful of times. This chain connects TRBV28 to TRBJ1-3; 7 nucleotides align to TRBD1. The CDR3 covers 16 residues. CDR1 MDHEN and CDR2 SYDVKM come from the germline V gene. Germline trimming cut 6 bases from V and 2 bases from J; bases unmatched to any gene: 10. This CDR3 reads CASRTGTLITGNTIYF. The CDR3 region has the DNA TGTGCCAGCAGGACAGGGACTCTTATCACTGGAAACACCATATATTTT.

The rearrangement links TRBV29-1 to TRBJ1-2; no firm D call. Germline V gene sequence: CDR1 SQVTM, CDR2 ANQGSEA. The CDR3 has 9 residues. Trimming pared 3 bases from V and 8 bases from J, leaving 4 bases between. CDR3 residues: CSVEAGYTF. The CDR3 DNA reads TGCAGCGTTGAGGCCGGCTACACCTTC.

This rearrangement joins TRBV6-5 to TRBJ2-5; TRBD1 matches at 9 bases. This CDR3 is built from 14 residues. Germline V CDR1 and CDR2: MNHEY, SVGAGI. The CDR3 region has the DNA TGTGTCGCGACTAGGGGACAGGGAAGGGAGACCCAGTACTTC. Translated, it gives CVATRGQGRETQYF.

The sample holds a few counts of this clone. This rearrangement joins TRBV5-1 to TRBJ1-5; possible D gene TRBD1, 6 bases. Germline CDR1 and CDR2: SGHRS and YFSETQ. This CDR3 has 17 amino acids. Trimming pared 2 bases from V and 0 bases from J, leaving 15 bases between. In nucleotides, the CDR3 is TGCGCCAGCAGCTTCTGGACAGAACTTTATAGCAATCAGCCCCAGCATTTT. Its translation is CASSFWTELYSNQPQHF.

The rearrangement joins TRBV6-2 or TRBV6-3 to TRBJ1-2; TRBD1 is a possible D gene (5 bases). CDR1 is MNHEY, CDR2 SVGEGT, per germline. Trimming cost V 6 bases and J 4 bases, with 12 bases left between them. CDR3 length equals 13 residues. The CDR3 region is CASSVDRIYGYTF. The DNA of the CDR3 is TGTGCCAGCAGCGTTGACAGAATCTATGGCTACACCTTC.

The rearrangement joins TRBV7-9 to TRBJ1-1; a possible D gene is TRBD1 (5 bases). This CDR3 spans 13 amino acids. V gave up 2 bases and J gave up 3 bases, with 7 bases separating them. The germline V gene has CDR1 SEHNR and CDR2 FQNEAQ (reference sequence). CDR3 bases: TGTGCCAGCAGCTTATTAGGGGACACTGAAGCTTTCTTT. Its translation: CASSLLGDTEAFF. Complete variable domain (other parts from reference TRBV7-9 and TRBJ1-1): DTGVSQNPRHKITKRGQNVTFRCDPISEHNRLYWYRQTLGQGPEFLTYFQNEAQLEKSRLLSDRFSAERPKGSFSTLEIQRTEQGDSAMYLCASSLLGDTEAFFGQGTRLTVV.

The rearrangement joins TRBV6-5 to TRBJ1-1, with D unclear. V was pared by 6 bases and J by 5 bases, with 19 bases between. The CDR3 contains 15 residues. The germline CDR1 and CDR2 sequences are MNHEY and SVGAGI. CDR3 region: CASRIEHASGTEAFF. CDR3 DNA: TGTGCCAGCAGGATAGAACACGCCTCGGGTACTGAAGCTTTCTTT.

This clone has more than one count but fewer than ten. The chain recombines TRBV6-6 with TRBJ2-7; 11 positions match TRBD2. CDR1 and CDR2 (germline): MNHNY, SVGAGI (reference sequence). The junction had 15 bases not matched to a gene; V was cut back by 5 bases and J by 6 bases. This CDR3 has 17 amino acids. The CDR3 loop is CASSPGLAASFVGEQYF. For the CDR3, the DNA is TGTGCCAGCAGTCCGGGACTAGCGGCCTCATTTGTAGGCGAGCAGTACTTC.

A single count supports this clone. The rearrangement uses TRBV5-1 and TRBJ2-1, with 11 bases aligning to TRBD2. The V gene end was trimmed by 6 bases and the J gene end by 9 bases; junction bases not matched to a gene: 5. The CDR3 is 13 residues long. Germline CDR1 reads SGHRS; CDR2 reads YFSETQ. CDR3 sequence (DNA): TGCGCCAGCAAGACTAGCGGGAACCGTGAGCAGTTCTTC. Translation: CASKTSGNREQFF. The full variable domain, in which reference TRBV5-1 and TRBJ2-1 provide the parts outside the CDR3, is KAGVTQTPRYLIKTRGQQVTLSCSPISGHRSVSWYQQTPGQGLQFLFEYFSETQRNKGNFPGRFSGRQFSNSRSEMNVSTLELGDSALYLCASKTSGNREQFFGPGTRLTVL.

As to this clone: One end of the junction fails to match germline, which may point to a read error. The CDR3 DNA reads TGTGCTAGCAGCTTAGTGGGGACATTAAAGCTCAATCAGCCCCAGCATTTT. Translation gives CASSLVGTLKLNQPQHF. The rearrangement links TRBV7-7 to TRBJ1-5, with D perhaps matching TRBD1 (6 bases). Looked up from germline, CDR1 is SSHAT and CDR2 is FNYEAQ (reference sequence). The CDR3 spans 17 residues. Filled out from reference TRBV7-7 and TRBJ1-5, the complete variable domain reads GAGVSQSPRYKVTKRGQDVTLRCDPISSHATLYWYQQALGQGPEFLTYFNYEAQPDKSGLPSDRFSAERPEGSISTLTIQRTEQRDSAMYRCASSLVGTLKLNQPQHFGDGTRLSIL.

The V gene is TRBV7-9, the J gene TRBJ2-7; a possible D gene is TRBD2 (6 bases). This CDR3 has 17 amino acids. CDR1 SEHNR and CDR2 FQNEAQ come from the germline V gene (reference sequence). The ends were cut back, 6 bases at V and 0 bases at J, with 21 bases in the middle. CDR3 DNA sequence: TGTGCCAGCAGTGGCAGCAGGGCGCGGGATAGCTCCTACGAGCAGTACTTC. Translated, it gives CASSGSRARDSSYEQYF.

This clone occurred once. The CDR3 coding sequence is TGCGCCAGCAGGTTGAAGGGACTCTCTAACTATGGCTACACCTTC. This codes for CASRLKGLSNYGYTF. This sequence joins TRBV4-1 and TRBJ1-2; tentatively, D is TRBD1 (5 bases). CDR1 and CDR2 from the germline V gene are MGHRA and YSYEKL. There are 15 residues in the CDR3. Trimming left V 6 bases short and J 0 bases short, with 14 bases between.

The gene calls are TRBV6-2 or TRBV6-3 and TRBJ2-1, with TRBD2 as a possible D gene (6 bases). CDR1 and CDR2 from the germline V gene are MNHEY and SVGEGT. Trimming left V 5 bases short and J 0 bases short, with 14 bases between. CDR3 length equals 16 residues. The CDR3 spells CASSRGTGSSYNEQFF. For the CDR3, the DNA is TGTGCCAGCAGTCGAGGGACTGGGAGCTCCTACAATGAGCAGTTCTTC.

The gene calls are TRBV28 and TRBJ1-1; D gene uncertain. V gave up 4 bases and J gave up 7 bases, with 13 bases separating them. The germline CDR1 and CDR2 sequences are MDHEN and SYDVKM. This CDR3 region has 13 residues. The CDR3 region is CASSSPGSFEAFF. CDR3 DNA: TGTGCCAGCAGTTCCCCGGGGAGTTTTGAAGCTTTCTTT.

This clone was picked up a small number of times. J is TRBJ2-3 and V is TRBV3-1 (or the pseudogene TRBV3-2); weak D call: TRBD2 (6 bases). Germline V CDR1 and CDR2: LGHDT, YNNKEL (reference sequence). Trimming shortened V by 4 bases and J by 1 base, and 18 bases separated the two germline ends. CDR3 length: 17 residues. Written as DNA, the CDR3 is TGTGCCAGCAGCCTGACCACTCCGGGAGCCGGCACAGATACGCAGTATTTT. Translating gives CASSLTTPGAGTDTQYF.

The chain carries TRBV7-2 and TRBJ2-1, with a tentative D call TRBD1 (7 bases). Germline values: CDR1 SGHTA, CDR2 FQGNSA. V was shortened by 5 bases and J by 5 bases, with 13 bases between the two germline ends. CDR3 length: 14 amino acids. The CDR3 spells CASSLQGGDNEQFF. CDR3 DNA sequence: TGTGCCAGCAGCCTCCAGGGGGGTGACAATGAGCAGTTCTTC.

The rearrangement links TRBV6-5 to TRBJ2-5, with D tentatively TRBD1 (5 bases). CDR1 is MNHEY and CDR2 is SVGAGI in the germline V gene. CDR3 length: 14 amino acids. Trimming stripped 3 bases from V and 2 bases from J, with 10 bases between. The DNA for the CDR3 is TGTGCCAGCAGTTATGACAGCGCTCAAGAGACCCAGTACTTC. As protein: CASSYDSAQETQYF.

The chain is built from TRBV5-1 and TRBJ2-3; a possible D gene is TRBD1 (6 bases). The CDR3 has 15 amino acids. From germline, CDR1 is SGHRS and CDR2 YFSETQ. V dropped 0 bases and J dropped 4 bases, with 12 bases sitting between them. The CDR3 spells CASSLAVQGPDTQYF. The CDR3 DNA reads TGCGCCAGCAGCTTGGCCGTCCAGGGGCCAGATACGCAGTATTTT.

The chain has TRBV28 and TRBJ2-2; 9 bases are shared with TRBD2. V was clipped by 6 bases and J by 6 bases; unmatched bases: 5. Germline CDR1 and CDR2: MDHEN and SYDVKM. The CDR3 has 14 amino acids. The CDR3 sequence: CASSPLAGPGELFF. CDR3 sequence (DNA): TGTGCCAGCAGCCCCCTAGCGGGACCCGGGGAGCTGTTTTTT.

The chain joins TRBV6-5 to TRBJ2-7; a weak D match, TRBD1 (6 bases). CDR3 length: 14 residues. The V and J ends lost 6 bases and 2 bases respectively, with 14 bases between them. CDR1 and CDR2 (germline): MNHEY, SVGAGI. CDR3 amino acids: CASSTGHSAYEQYF. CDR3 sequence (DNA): TGTGCCAGCAGCACGGGACATTCGGCCTACGAGCAGTACTTC.

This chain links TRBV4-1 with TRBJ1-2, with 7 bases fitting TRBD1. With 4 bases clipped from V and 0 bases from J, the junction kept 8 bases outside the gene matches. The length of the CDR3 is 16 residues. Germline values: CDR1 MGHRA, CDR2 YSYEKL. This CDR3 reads CASSPPTQGANYGYTF. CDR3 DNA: TGCGCCAGCAGCCCCCCGACGCAGGGGGCTAACTATGGCTACACCTTC.

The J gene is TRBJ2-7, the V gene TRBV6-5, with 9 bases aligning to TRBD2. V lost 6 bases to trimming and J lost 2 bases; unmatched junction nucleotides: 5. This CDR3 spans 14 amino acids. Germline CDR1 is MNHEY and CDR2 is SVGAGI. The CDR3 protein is CASRPREGPYEQYF. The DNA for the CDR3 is TGTGCCAGCAGACCGCGGGAGGGCCCCTACGAGCAGTACTTC.

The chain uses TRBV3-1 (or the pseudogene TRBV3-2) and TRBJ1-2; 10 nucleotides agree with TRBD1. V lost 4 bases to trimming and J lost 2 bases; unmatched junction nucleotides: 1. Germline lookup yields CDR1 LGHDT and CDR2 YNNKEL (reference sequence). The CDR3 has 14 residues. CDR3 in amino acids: CASSPGQGNYGYTF. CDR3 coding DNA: TGTGCCAGCAGCCCGGGACAGGGGAACTATGGCTACACCTTC.

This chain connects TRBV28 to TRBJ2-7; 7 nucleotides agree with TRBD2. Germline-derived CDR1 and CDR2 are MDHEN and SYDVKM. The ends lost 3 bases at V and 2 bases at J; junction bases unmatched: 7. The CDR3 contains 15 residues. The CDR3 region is CASSLFGAGAYEQYF. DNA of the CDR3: TGTGCCAGCAGTTTGTTTGGGGCGGGAGCCTACGAGCAGTACTTC.

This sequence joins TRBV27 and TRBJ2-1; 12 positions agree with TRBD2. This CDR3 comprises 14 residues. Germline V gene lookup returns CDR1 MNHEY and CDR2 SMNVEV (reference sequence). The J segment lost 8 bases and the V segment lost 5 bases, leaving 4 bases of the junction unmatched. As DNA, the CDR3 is TGTGCCAGCAGTCTTCGACTAGCGGGAGATGAGCAGTTCTTC. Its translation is CASSLRLAGDEQFF.

CDR3 protein: CSATTGSQTQYF. CDR3 nucleotide sequence: TGCAGCGCGACGACAGGGTCACAGACCCAGTACTTC. V usage is TRBV29-1 and J usage is TRBJ2-5; 7 nucleotides align to TRBD1. Germline V gives CDR1 SQVTM, CDR2 ANQGSEA. Unmatched junction bases numbered 8, after V lost 7 bases and J lost 6 bases. This CDR3 is built from 12 residues.

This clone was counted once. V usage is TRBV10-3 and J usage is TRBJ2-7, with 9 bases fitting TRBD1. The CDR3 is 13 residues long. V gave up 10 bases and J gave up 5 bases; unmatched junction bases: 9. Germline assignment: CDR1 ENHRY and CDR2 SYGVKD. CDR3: CATLQGAPNEQYF. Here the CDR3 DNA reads TGTGCCACTTTACAGGGGGCGCCCAACGAGCAGTACTTC.